Following are 22 T cell receptor beta chains from one sample sequenced in a study of T cells expressing NK-cell markers. TCRdb re-called the 5' RACE reads; every CDR3 protein appears as one record, without DNA. The table lists roughly 450,000 distinct CDR3 sequences. The material sequenced was blood T cells: a sorted CD56 or NKG2C T cell subset, CD4+ or CD8+ T cells, or bulk PBMC T cells (not recorded which). The receptors here all came from a woman aged 45-60 years in good health.

CDR3: CASTPTSNQPQHF. This rearrangement joins TRBV2 to TRBJ1-5. The germline V gene has CDR1 SNHLY and CDR2 FYNNEI. This CDR3 is 13 amino acids long. Drawing the rest from reference TRBV2 and TRBJ1-5, the complete variable domain is EPEVTQTPSHQVTQMGQEVILRCVPISNHLYFYWYRQILGQKVEFLVSFYNNEISEKSEIFDDQFSVERPDGSNFTLKIRSTKLEDSAMYFCASTPTSNQPQHFGDGTRLSIL.

V and J are TRBV14 and TRBJ2-1; TCRdb calls TRBD2, which cannot be checked without DNA. Germline CDR1 SGHDN, CDR2 FVKESK. This CDR3 contains 16 residues. The CDR3 here is CASSQDRAGVNNEQFF.

V usage is TRBV3-1 and J usage is TRBJ1-5; the D gene TCRdb calls, TRBD1, cannot be checked with no DNA. CDR3 length: 15 residues. In germline, CDR1 is LGHDT, CDR2 YNNKEL (reference sequence). CDR3 residues: CASSQGGQGGQPQHF.

The rearrangement joins TRBV3-1 to TRBJ1-1; TCRdb's assignment of TRBD1 cannot be checked, as there is no DNA. The length of the CDR3 is 19 residues. Germline CDR1 LGHDT, CDR2 YNNKEL (reference sequence). CDR3 residues: CASSQVVDRGYRGKTEAFF.

The chain has TRBV9 and TRBJ2-7; no DNA is available, so the TRBD2 call from TCRdb remains unchecked. The CDR3 has 15 amino acids. Germline assignment: CDR1 SGDLS and CDR2 YYNGEE. This CDR3 reads CASSALALAGGEQYF.

The J gene is TRBJ2-1, the V gene TRBV20-1. Per germline, CDR1 DFQATT and CDR2 SNEGSKA (reference sequence). The CDR3 has 12 residues. The CDR3 protein is CSAPIDYNEQFF.

V and J are TRBV7-6 and TRBJ2-1; TCRdb returns TRBD2, unconfirmable since there is no DNA. Germline loops: CDR1 SGHVS, CDR2 FNYEAQ. This CDR3 has 16 amino acids. CDR3 in amino acids: CASSLARLAGPNEQFF.

The chain is built from TRBV21-1 and TRBJ2-7; TCRdb names TRBD2, which stays unverified in the absence of DNA. TRBV21-1 has pseudogene status. There are 16 residues in the CDR3. Here the CDR3 reads CASSKQAAGGPYEQYF.

The chain links TRBV29-1 to TRBJ1-5; lacking DNA, the TRBD1 call made by TCRdb goes unchecked. The CDR3 covers 13 residues. Looked up from germline, CDR1 is SQVTM and CDR2 is ANQGSEA. This CDR3 is CSVVYRPGQPQHF. The full variable domain, in which reference TRBV29-1 and TRBJ1-5 provide the parts outside the CDR3, is SAVISQKPSRDICQRGTSLTIQCQVDSQVTMMFWYRQQPGQSLTLIATANQGSEATYESGFVIDKFPISRPNLTFSTLTVSNMSPEDSSIYLCSVVYRPGQPQHFGDGTRLSIL.

V is TRBV12-3 or TRBV12-4 and J is TRBJ1-5; TCRdb gives TRBD1 as the D gene, but with no DNA this cannot be confirmed. CDR3 length: 15 amino acids. The CDR3: CASSGDRASNQPQHF.

The CDR3 loop is CASGYSGTAYNEQFF. V gene TRBV5-1 combines with J gene TRBJ2-1; there is no DNA to check the TCRdb D call of TRBD1. The CDR3 runs 15 residues. Germline-derived CDR1 and CDR2 are SGHRS and YFSETQ.

This chain joins TRBV7-8 and TRBJ1-4. This CDR3 comprises 15 residues. Germline V CDR1 and CDR2: SGHVS, FQNEAQ. The CDR3 is CASSLDSGSSEKLFF.

This rearrangement joins TRBV11-3 to TRBJ2-2. In germline, CDR1 is SGHNT, CDR2 YENEEA. There are 13 residues in the CDR3. The CDR3 is CASSSSLGGELFF.

The V gene is TRBV2, the J gene TRBJ1-5. CDR3 length: 14 residues. Looked up from germline, CDR1 is SNHLY and CDR2 is FYNNEI. The CDR3 loop is CASSKDGVGWPQHF.

The gene calls are TRBV7-2 and TRBJ2-2; TCRdb's D call of TRBD2 is untestable without DNA. There are 14 residues in the CDR3. CDR1 is SGHTA, CDR2 FQGNSA, per germline. The CDR3 region is CASSRLVNTGELFF.

The gene calls are TRBV10-3 and TRBJ2-7. Germline V gene lookup returns CDR1 ENHRY and CDR2 SYGVKD. This CDR3 has 12 amino acids. CDR3 loop: CAISGVGNEQYF.

The rearrangement links TRBV15 to TRBJ2-5; TCRdb calls TRBD2, which cannot be checked without DNA. The germline V gene has CDR1 LNHNV and CDR2 YYDKDF (reference sequence). The CDR3 runs 16 residues. The CDR3 reads CATSSRQAVSQETQYF.

CDR3 protein: CASSARVGEKLFF. The chain is built from TRBV7-9 and TRBJ1-4; TCRdb's D call, TRBD1, is unchecked because there is no DNA. The CDR3 sequence is 13 residues long. The V gene's germline CDR1 is SEHNR and CDR2 FQNEAQ (reference sequence).

The V gene is TRBV21-1, the J gene TRBJ2-3. TRBV21-1 is termed a pseudogene. The CDR3 totals 16 residues. The CDR3 sequence is CASSKGRGGDGDTQYF.

J is TRBJ2-1 and V is TRBV20-1. Looked up from germline, CDR1 is DFQATT and CDR2 is SNEGSKA (reference sequence). This CDR3 is 16 amino acids long. The CDR3 loop reads CSARHSPNPLNNEQFF.

V gene TRBV11-2 combines with J gene TRBJ2-3; the TCRdb call, TRBD1, lacks DNA for checking. The CDR3 sequence is 14 residues long. CDR1 and CDR2 from the germline V gene are SGHAT and FQNNGV. CDR3: CASSPAGSGNTQYF. Full variable domain (remainder filled in from reference TRBV11-2 and TRBJ2-3): EAGVAQSPRYKIIEKRQSVAFWCNPISGHATLYWYQQILGQGPKLLIQFQNNGVVDDSQLPKDRFSAERLKGVDSTLKIQPAKLEDSAVYLCASSPAGSGNTQYFGPGTRLTVL.

The chain combines TRBV20-1 with TRBJ2-1; there is no DNA to check the TCRdb D call of TRBD1. Germline V gene sequence: CDR1 DFQATT, CDR2 SNEGSKA (reference sequence). The CDR3 covers 11 residues. The CDR3 spells CSAQTGFEQFF.